This is a list of T cell receptor beta chains from one sample in a study of blood T cell repertoires in COVID-19. The repertoire was sequenced with immunoSEQ multiplex PCR; TCRdb's copy has only in-frame clones and lacks some. The table records roughly 150,000 clones, approximately 86% of them present only once. Sample: PBMCs or T cells enriched from blood (not recorded which). The receptors stem from a woman in her thirties or forties who had been exposed to COVID-19. Each CDR3 is given with its conserved first and last residue. The D gene is left open where the match is weak. Rows may omit the clone size; those that give it use once, few, many or a size class.

TRBV25-1,-,TRBJ2-7,-,TGTGCCAGCAGTGAAGGGAACAGGGTGGGCGAGCAGTACTTC,CASSEGNRVGEQYF
TRBV4-1,-,TRBJ1-2,once,TGCGCCAGCAGCCTCGGCCTTGGGGGGGGGCAAGGCTATGGCTACACCTTC,CASSLGLGGGQGYGYTF
TRBV29-1,-,TRBJ2-7,once,TGCAGCGTTAGGACAGACCAAACCTACGAGCAGTACTTC,CSVRTDQTYEQYF
TRBV27,TRBD2,TRBJ2-7,-,TGTGCCAGCAGTATGTCTAGCGGGAGTACCTCCGAGCAGTACTTC,CASSMSSGSTSEQYF
TRBV6-5,-,TRBJ2-2,-,TGTGCCAGCACCAACGGGAGAGGTAGAAGGGAGCTGTTTTTT,CASTNGRGRRELFF
TRBV6-5,-,TRBJ2-1,-,TGTGCCAGCTACCAGGGGGGACTTGTAGATGAGCAGTTCTTC,CASYQGGLVDEQFF
TRBV5-4,-,TRBJ2-7,once,TGTGCCAGCAGCTTGGTCGGCAGGGATTACGAGCAGTACTTC,CASSLVGRDYEQYF
TRBV10-2,TRBD1,TRBJ1-3,-,TGCGCCAGCAGTGACTTACCGGGACAGGGAATCTCTGGAAACACCATATATTTT,CASSDLPGQGISGNTIYF
TRBV19,TRBD1,TRBJ1-5,-,TGTGCCAGTAGTATCCGGGGACAGATTTATAGCAATCAGCCCCAGCATTTT,CASSIRGQIYSNQPQHF
TRBV9,TRBD1,TRBJ1-6,-,TGTGCCAGCAGCGGTAGCAGGGGGTATAATTCACCCCTCCACTTT,CASSGSRGYNSPLHF
TRBV3-1/TRBV3-2,TRBD2,TRBJ2-1,-,TGTGCCAGCAACCCAGGTGGAGGGGAGGGTGAGCAGTTCTTC,CASNPGGGEGEQFF
TRBV5-1,-,TRBJ1-1,-,TGCGCCAGCAGCCCATCGCTACGCGCTGGCACTGAAGCTTTCTTT,CASSPSLRAGTEAFF
TRBV4-3,TRBD2,TRBJ2-3,few,TGCGCCAGCAGCCAAGGGTTGTGGCTAGCGGGAGCTGGCAGCACAGATACGCAGTATTTT,CASSQGLWLAGAGSTDTQYF
TRBV4-1,TRBD2,TRBJ2-7,-,TGCGCCAGCAGCCAACCCCTAGCGGGAGCCTCCTACGAGCAGTACTTC,CASSQPLAGASYEQYF
TRBV11-3,TRBD1,TRBJ2-5,-,TGTGCCAGCAGCAAGGACAGACAGGGGGAGACCCAGTACTTC,CASSKDRQGETQYF
TRBV27,TRBD1,TRBJ1-3,few,TGTGCCAGCAGTCCCCAGACAGGGAAGGGAAACACCATATATTTT,CASSPQTGKGNTIYF
TRBV2,TRBD1,TRBJ1-4,-,TGTGCCAGCGCCACCGGGACAGGGGGTGAAAAACTGTTTTTT,CASATGTGGEKLFF
TRBV27,TRBD1,TRBJ2-7,-,TGTGCCAGCAGCCTAGGGACAGGGGGCCACGAGCAGTACTTC,CASSLGTGGHEQYF
TRBV10-3,TRBD1,TRBJ1-5,-,TGTGCCATCAGTGACTATGGGACAGGGGGCGACGGGCAGCCCCAGCATTTT,CAISDYGTGGDGQPQHF
TRBV27,TRBD1,TRBJ1-5,-,TGTGCCAGCAGGACAGGGGGCGTTGGACAGCCCCAGCATTTT,CASRTGGVGQPQHF
TRBV2,TRBD2,TRBJ2-5,-,TGTGCCAGTAGCCCAGCGGGGACGCAACAAGAGACCCAGTACTTC,CASSPAGTQQETQYF
TRBV27,TRBD1,TRBJ1-2,-,TGTGCCAGCAGTTTGCGGCCCGGCAGGGGGGAACGGTACACCTTC,CASSLRPGRGERYTF
TRBV2,TRBD1,TRBJ1-3,-,TGTGCCAGCAGTTCCCGGACAGGGGGCTCTGGAAACACCATATATTTT,CASSSRTGGSGNTIYF
TRBV27,TRBD1,TRBJ1-1,-,TGTGCCAGCAGTACAGGGGGCACTGAAGCTTTCTTT,CASSTGGTEAFF
TRBV4-3,-,TRBJ1-6,-,TGCGCCAGCAGCCAAGAGGCCCGGAGCTCCTATAATTCACCCCTCCACTTT,CASSQEARSSYNSPLHF
TRBV6-5,-,TRBJ1-3,-,TGTGCCAGTCGGCAGGGTAGAAACACCATATATTTT,CASRQGRNTIYF
TRBV5-1,-,TRBJ2-7,-,TGCGCCAGCAGATCGGAGTACGAGCAGTACTTC,CASRSEYEQYF
TRBV19,TRBD1,TRBJ2-2,-,TGTGCCAGTAGACCGGGACAGGGGGACACCGGGGAGCTGTTTTTT,CASRPGQGDTGELFF
TRBV5-4,-,TRBJ2-5,-,TGTGCCAGCAGCTTGGGGGGGCGGGTGACCCAGTACTTC,CASSLGGRVTQYF
TRBV19,-,TRBJ1-4,once,TGTGCCAGTAGTGGATCCGGGATCAAGGGTGAAAAACTGTTTTTT,CASSGSGIKGEKLFF
TRBV12-3/TRBV12-4,-,TRBJ2-3,-,TGTGCCAGCAGCTCGTCCGGAGATACGCAGTATTTT,CASSSSGDTQYF
TRBV5-5,TRBD2,TRBJ2-5,-,TGTGCCAGCAGCTTGGCTAGCGGGCAAGAGACCCAGTACTTC,CASSLASGQETQYF
TRBV19,TRBD1,TRBJ2-6,-,TGTGCCACCGAGGGACAGGGCTTCTCTGGGGCCAACGTCCTGACTTTC,CATEGQGFSGANVLTF
TRBV5-1,-,TRBJ1-2,-,TGCGCCAGCAGCACAGGGAAAGGCTACACCTTC,CASSTGKGYTF
TRBV2,TRBD1,TRBJ2-7,-,TGTGCCAGCAGCTCCAACAGGGGGCGTTACGAGCAGTACTTC,CASSSNRGRYEQYF
TRBV29-1,-,TRBJ1-1,-,TGCAGCGCCCTTCCTGCGGGATACACTGAAGCTTTCTTT,CSALPAGYTEAFF
TRBV5-1,TRBD2,TRBJ2-1,-,TGCGCCAGCAGCTTAGCGGGAGGGGGCGATGAGCAGTTCTTC,CASSLAGGGDEQFF
TRBV4-1,-,TRBJ1-4,-,TGCGCCAGCAGCCAAGGGGAGCATAATGAAAAACTGTTTTTT,CASSQGEHNEKLFF
TRBV5-6,-,TRBJ2-4,-,TGTGCCAGCAGCCCGGACAGTATAGCCAAAAACATTCAGTACTTC,CASSPDSIAKNIQYF
TRBV19,-,TRBJ2-1,-,TGTGCCAGTAGGGAGGCAGGTAGCTCCTACAATGAGCAGTTCTTC,CASREAGSSYNEQFF
TRBV3-1/TRBV3-2,TRBD1,TRBJ2-1,-,TGTGCCAGCAGTCTCCAGGGGGCATTTCTAAATGAGCAGTTCTTC,CASSLQGAFLNEQFF
TRBV28,TRBD2,TRBJ2-7,-,TGTGCCAGCCCCCCGGCACTAGCGGGTAATTTTTGGGACGAGCAGTACTTC,CASPPALAGNFWDEQYF
TRBV28,TRBD1,TRBJ1-4,-,TGTGCCGCACAGGGGCTCCCTGAAAAACTGTTTTTT,CAAQGLPEKLFF
TRBV5-6,TRBD2,TRBJ2-5,-,TGTGCCAGCAGCCGATTCTCAGCGGGGGCCGCTGAAGAGACCCAGTACTTC,CASSRFSAGAAEETQYF
TRBV5-1,-,TRBJ2-1,-,TGCGCCAGCAGCTCCTATAGCGACTCCTACAATGAGCAGTTCTTC,CASSSYSDSYNEQFF
TRBV28,-,TRBJ2-7,-,TGTGCCAGCAGTTTATCGGACAGCGATAGCTCCTACGAGCAGTACTTC,CASSLSDSDSSYEQYF
TRBV9,TRBD2,TRBJ2-2,-,TGTGCCAGCAGCGTAGAGGCGGGAGGGCCTGAAACCGGGGAGCTGTTTTTT,CASSVEAGGPETGELFF
TRBV28,-,TRBJ2-7,-,TGTGCCAGCAGTACAGGGGGGGAGGCCTACGAGCAGTACTTC,CASSTGGEAYEQYF
TRBV9,-,TRBJ2-3,-,TGTGCCAGCAGCGTATCTCAGGGTGGAGGCACAGATACGCAGTATTTT,CASSVSQGGGTDTQYF
TRBV5-8,TRBD1,TRBJ1-1,-,TGTGCCAGCAGCAGGGGGACAGGGACCGCTGAAGCTTTCTTT,CASSRGTGTAEAFF
TRBV11-2,-,TRBJ1-5,-,TGTGCCAGCAGGGGGGCGGGGCCCCAGCATTTT,CASRGAGPQHF
TRBV7-3,-,TRBJ1-3,-,TGTGCCAGCAGCCCGCGGCCGCACTCTGGAAACACCATATATTTT,CASSPRPHSGNTIYF
TRBV6-5,-,TRBJ1-2,once,TGTGCCAGCAGTTACACGGGCTATGGCTACACCTTC,CASSYTGYGYTF
TRBV4-1,TRBD1,TRBJ1-3,-,TGCGCCAGCAGCAGTCAGGGGGGTGGAAACACCATATATTTT,CASSSQGGGNTIYF
TRBV3-1/TRBV3-2,-,TRBJ1-5,-,TGTGCCAGCAGCCAAGAAGGCGGATTTCGGCCCCAGCATTTT,CASSQEGGFRPQHF
TRBV3-1/TRBV3-2,-,TRBJ2-6,-,TGTGCCAGCAGCCACCAGTTCTCTGGGGCCAACGTCCTGACTTTC,CASSHQFSGANVLTF